This T cell receptor (beta chain) was profiled in a study of blood T cell repertoires in COVID-19. Study information: Collection of acute and convalescent COVID-19 samples took place in the United States, Italy and Spain.

CDR1 and CDR2 from the germline V gene are SGHTA and FQGNSA. The V and J ends lost 7 bases and 7 bases respectively, with 19 bases between them. This CDR3 contains 14 residues. Only in-frame clones appear in the TCRdb table, and some are missing; sequencing was by immunoSEQ multiplex PCR. The sample lists around 210,000 clones, 85% seen once, with about 0.91% in the top ten. Seattle patient enrollment occurred during active infection, with longitudinal follow-up thereafter. The J gene is TRBJ1-1, the V gene TRBV7-2; D is undetermined. This receptor was obtained from a man in his sixties with COVID-19, enrolled during active disease. Sequences were obtained from peripheral blood. CDR3 sequence: CASNRSPGFYEAFF. CDR3 coding DNA: TGTGCCAGCAACAGAAGCCCCGGTTTCTATGAAGCTTTCTTT.